These T cell receptor beta chains were read from a single sample in a study of early stage breast cancer tumors. Sequencing was performed with immunoSEQ multiplex PCR; in TCRdb, only in-frame clones are kept and a portion is missing. The table lists tens of thousands of clones, 72% of them singletons, with 33% in the top ten. Sequenced material: blood. These receptors were collected from a person between 50 and 60 years old with breast cancer. CDR3s include the opening cysteine and the closing phenylalanine or tryptophan. The order of the fields is V gene, D gene, J gene, clone size, CDR3 DNA, CDR3 protein. A D gene is named only where the DNA matches it firmly. Clone size, where shown, is once, few, many, or a class for clones that have expanded.

v_call: TRBV2; d_call: TRBD2; j_call: TRBJ2-3; clone_size: .; cdr3_nt: TGTGCCAGCATGGGGTGGACTAGCCGGTCAGATACGCAGTATTTT; cdr3_aa: CASMGWTSRSDTQYF
v_call: TRBV29-1; d_call: .; j_call: TRBJ1-1; clone_size: few; cdr3_nt: TGCAGCGCCCGGGGAGCAGGCCTGAACACTGAAGCTTTCTTT; cdr3_aa: CSARGAGLNTEAFF
v_call: TRBV18; d_call: TRBD1; j_call: TRBJ1-1; clone_size: .; cdr3_nt: TGTGCCAGCTCCCGCGACAGGGACACGGGAACTTTCTTT; cdr3_aa: CASSRDRDTGTFF
v_call: TRBV7-2; d_call: TRBD1; j_call: TRBJ2-3; clone_size: .; cdr3_nt: TGTGCCAGCAGCCCACAGGGGGCGGCGCAGTATTTT; cdr3_aa: CASSPQGAAQYF
v_call: TRBV10-2; d_call: .; j_call: TRBJ1-5; clone_size: .; cdr3_nt: TGCGCCAGCAGGGCGGCAGATAGCAATCAGCCCCAGCATTTT; cdr3_aa: CASRAADSNQPQHF
v_call: TRBV10-3; d_call: .; j_call: TRBJ2-7; clone_size: .; cdr3_nt: TGTGCCATCAGTGAGTCGGGGGGCTCCTACGAGCAGTACTTC; cdr3_aa: CAISESGGSYEQYF
v_call: TRBV5-1; d_call: TRBD1; j_call: TRBJ1-3; clone_size: .; cdr3_nt: TGCGCCAGCAGCTTTGACAGGGGGTTTGGAAACACCATATATTTT; cdr3_aa: CASSFDRGFGNTIYF
v_call: TRBV19; d_call: .; j_call: TRBJ2-1; clone_size: few; cdr3_nt: TGTGCCAGTAGTACCTGGGATGAGCAGTTCTTC; cdr3_aa: CASSTWDEQFF
v_call: TRBV2; d_call: TRBD2; j_call: TRBJ2-1; clone_size: .; cdr3_nt: TGTGCCAGCAGACTAGCGGGAGGGCCGGGGTACAATGAGCAGTTCTTC; cdr3_aa: CASRLAGGPGYNEQFF
v_call: TRBV7-2; d_call: .; j_call: TRBJ2-3; clone_size: few; cdr3_nt: TGTGCCAGCAGCTTAGGTAGGGGGAGAGGCACAGATACGCAGTATTTT; cdr3_aa: CASSLGRGRGTDTQYF
v_call: TRBV19; d_call: TRBD1; j_call: TRBJ1-2; clone_size: few; cdr3_nt: TGTGCCAGTAGTAAAGGGACAGGGCTTGCCTACACCTTC; cdr3_aa: CASSKGTGLAYTF
v_call: TRBV2; d_call: .; j_call: TRBJ2-5; clone_size: .; cdr3_nt: TGTGCCAGCAGTGAAGCGTTGCTGGGGGAGACCCAGTACTTC; cdr3_aa: CASSEALLGETQYF
v_call: TRBV15; d_call: .; j_call: TRBJ1-5; clone_size: .; cdr3_nt: TGTGCCACCCAGGGAGGGAGCAATCAGCCCCAGCATTTT; cdr3_aa: CATQGGSNQPQHF
v_call: TRBV28; d_call: .; j_call: TRBJ1-1; clone_size: few; cdr3_nt: TGTGCCACCAACGCAAGGTTAGGGTTTGGCACTGAAGCTTTCTTT; cdr3_aa: CATNARLGFGTEAFF
v_call: TRBV30; d_call: TRBD2; j_call: TRBJ2-1; clone_size: .; cdr3_nt: TGTGCCTGGACTAGCGGGAGCTCCTACAATGAGCAGTTCTTC; cdr3_aa: CAWTSGSSYNEQFF
v_call: TRBV6-1; d_call: TRBD2; j_call: TRBJ2-2; clone_size: .; cdr3_nt: TGTGCCAGCATCGCCCTAGCGGCCACCGGGGAGCTGTTTTTT; cdr3_aa: CASIALAATGELFF